Listed here are 27 T cell receptor beta chains from one sample, sequenced in a study of T-cell memory formation after mild COVID-19. TCRdb re-analysed the 5' RACE reads in MiXCR, keeping a single row per CDR3 protein. The sample has a few hundred thousand distinct CDR3 sequences; 28% are singletons. Sequenced: PBMCs or a T cell subset sorted from them (not recorded which). All receptors derive from an adult woman who had mild COVID-19 (a few samples of this study predate the infection). Cell type and time point are not known.

The J gene is TRBJ2-2, the V gene TRBV6-2 or TRBV6-3; 8 bases are a match to TRBD1. Germline CDR1 is MNHEY and CDR2 is SVGEGT. The CDR3 runs to 14 residues. Losses at the gene ends were 6 bases for V and 5 bases for J; bases not matched to a gene: 5. The CDR3 DNA is TGTGCCAGCAGCCGGACAGGGTGGACCGGGGAGCTGTTTTTT. It encodes CASSRTGWTGELFF.

The chain links TRBV2 to TRBJ1-1; the match to TRBD1 covers 9 bases. The V and J ends lost 5 bases and 1 base, in that order; junction bases with no gene match: 11. CDR1 SNHLY and CDR2 FYNNEI come from the germline V gene. The CDR3 length is 17 residues. The CDR3 DNA is TGTGCCAGCAGTCCTGTTAGACAGGGGGAGGAGAACACTGAAGCTTTCTTT. This translates into CASSPVRQGEENTEAFF.

The V gene is TRBV6-1, the J gene TRBJ2-1; TRBD2 matches 7 bases. The V gene end was trimmed by 5 bases and the J gene end by 2 bases; junction bases not matched to a gene: 12. Germline CDR1 MNHNS, CDR2 SASEGT. This CDR3 has 17 residues. For the CDR3, the DNA is TGTGCCAGCAGTCTCGGTGGGAGGGACCCAGCCTACAATGAGCAGTTCTTC. This translates into CASSLGGRDPAYNEQFF.

This clonotype was detected ten times or more. This chain uses TRBV14 with TRBJ2-3, with D perhaps matching TRBD2 (6 bases). The V end was cut by 6 bases, the J end by 6 bases, with 13 bases between. The CDR3 extends over 13 amino acids. CDR1 is SGHDN, CDR2 FVKESK, per germline. In DNA form, the CDR3 reads TGTGCCAGCAGACCCACGGGGAGGGATACGCAGTATTTT. Translation gives CASRPTGRDTQYF.

This chain links TRBV9 with TRBJ2-3, with 9 nucleotides matching TRBD2. The germline V gene encodes CDR1 SGDLS and CDR2 YYNGEE. The CDR3 is 15 residues long. V was clipped by 0 bases and J by 8 bases; unmatched bases: 7. The CDR3 nucleotides are TGTGCCAGCAGCGTAGGAGGCGGGGGGGCAAGTACGCAGTATTTT. Its protein is CASSVGGGGASTQYF. Drawing the rest from reference TRBV9 and TRBJ2-3, the complete variable domain is DSGVTQTPKHLITATGQRVTLRCSPRSGDLSVYWYQQSLDQGLQFLIQYYNGEERAKGNILERFSAQQFPDLHSELNLSSLELGDSALYFCASSVGGGGASTQYFGPGTRLTVL.

This chain links TRBV19 with TRBJ2-7; no firm D call. The length of the CDR3 is 15 residues. V lost 3 bases, J lost 0 bases, and 12 bases lay in between. The germline V gene encodes CDR1 LNHDA and CDR2 SQIVND (reference sequence). The CDR3: CASSIEAVVSYEQYF. CDR3 nucleotides: TGTGCCAGTAGTATCGAGGCGGTTGTCTCCTACGAGCAGTACTTC.

The sample holds a few counts of this clonotype. This sequence joins TRBV5-1 and TRBJ2-1; 10 bases are a match to TRBD2. The CDR3 sequence is 16 residues long. Trimming took 0 bases from V and 10 from J; bases not matched to a gene: 10. Germline lookup yields CDR1 SGHRS and CDR2 YFSETQ. In nucleotides, the CDR3 is TGCGCCAGCAGCTTGGATGGTCCTAGCGGGAGCGAGGAGCAGTTCTTC. It yields the protein CASSLDGPSGSEEQFF.

This clonotype was observed a few times. The chain recombines TRBV12-3 or TRBV12-4 with TRBJ2-7; D is unclear. The CDR3 is made up of 15 amino acids. The V gene lost 3 bases and the J gene lost 3 bases, with 15 bases spanning the gap. CDR3 amino acids: CASSFSVALIYEQYF. CDR3 DNA: TGTGCCAGCAGTTTCTCGGTCGCGCTAATCTACGAGCAGTACTTC.

This chain connects TRBV7-2 to TRBJ2-3; 7 nucleotides align to TRBD1. Per germline, CDR1 SGHTA and CDR2 FQGNSA. With 5 bases clipped from V and 3 bases from J, the junction kept 8 bases outside the gene matches. The CDR3 contains 15 residues. The CDR3 protein is CASSPRQGRTDTQYF. CDR3 sequence (DNA): TGTGCCAGCAGCCCCCGACAGGGTAGGACAGATACGCAGTATTTT.

This clonotype occurred a few times. The genes are TRBV18 and TRBJ2-7, with 8 nucleotides matching TRBD2. Germline V gene data show CDR1 as KGHSH and CDR2 as LQKENI. The CDR3 loop spans 14 amino acids. The J segment lost 4 bases and the V segment lost 2 bases, leaving 4 bases of the junction unmatched. The CDR3 is CASSPSSGRYEQYF. The DNA for the CDR3 is TGTGCCAGCTCACCATCAAGCGGGAGATACGAGCAGTACTTC.

The CDR3: CASSLTPGDTEAFF. CDR3 nucleotide sequence: TGTGCCAGCAGCTTAACGCCCGGTGATACTGAAGCTTTCTTT. The rearrangement uses TRBV7-3 and TRBJ1-1; D gene uncertain. The V end lost 0 bases, the J end lost 5 bases, and 10 bases lay between the germline ends. CDR1 SGHTA and CDR2 FQGTGA come from the germline V gene. CDR3 length: 14 residues.

The chain combines TRBV11-3 with TRBJ2-2; perhaps D is TRBD1 or TRBD2 (5 bases each). Germline lookup yields CDR1 SGHNT and CDR2 YENEEA. With 5 bases removed from V and 1 base from J, the gap between germline ends came to 14 bases. This CDR3 region has 16 residues. Written as DNA, the CDR3 is TGTGCCAGCAGCCCCCAGGGACCTTTGAACACCGGGGAGCTGTTTTTT. Protein sequence: CASSPQGPLNTGELFF.

J is TRBJ1-1 and V is TRBV4-1; D gene ambiguous. CDR1 is MGHRA and CDR2 is YSYEKL in the germline V gene. This CDR3 spans 16 amino acids. V was pared by 4 bases and J by 5 bases, with 20 bases between. The CDR3 protein is CASSRRPTEGETEAFF. In nucleotides, the CDR3 is TGCGCCAGCAGCCGGAGGCCGACGGAGGGTGAAACTGAAGCTTTCTTT.

The chain uses TRBV6-1 and TRBJ1-4; no definite D call. The CDR3 spans 14 residues. V dropped 6 bases and J dropped 8 bases, with 16 bases sitting between them. The germline CDR1 and CDR2 sequences are MNHNS and SASEGT. CDR3 coding DNA: TGTGCCAGCAGGACGGACTCCCCTGGGGAAAAACTGTTTTTT. It encodes CASRTDSPGEKLFF.

This clonotype was seen only a few times. V is TRBV10-3 and J is TRBJ2-5; 11 bases are a match to TRBD1. Germline V gene lookup returns CDR1 ENHRY and CDR2 SYGVKD. V lost 3 bases, J lost 2 bases, and 5 bases stayed unmatched. The CDR3 totals 16 residues. The CDR3 protein is CAISEGGTGGQETQYF. CDR3 coding DNA: TGTGCCATCAGTGAAGGGGGGACAGGGGGTCAAGAGACCCAGTACTTC.

This clonotype was seen a few times. The chain is built from TRBV20-1 and TRBJ2-2; 7 bases align to TRBD2. CDR3 length equals 13 residues. V dropped 6 bases and J dropped 4; count of bases not matched to a gene: 5. Per germline, CDR1 DFQATT and CDR2 SNEGSKA (reference sequence). The chain's CDR3 is CSAATSLTGELFF. The CDR3 DNA is TGCAGTGCCGCGACTAGCCTCACCGGGGAGCTGTTTTTT.

The chain uses TRBV7-8 and TRBJ1-2; D is undetermined. Trimming removed 2 bases from V and 2 bases from J, with 9 bases in between. The CDR3 has 14 residues. Germline lookup yields CDR1 SGHVS and CDR2 FQNEAQ. As DNA, the CDR3 is TGTGCCAGCAGCTTATTTGAAGGGAACTATGGCTACACCTTC. Protein sequence: CASSLFEGNYGYTF.

This clonotype was seen a handful of times. This chain links TRBV29-1 with TRBJ2-7; 7 bases are a match to TRBD2. The length of the CDR3 is 13 residues. Trimming took 6 bases from V and 2 from J; bases not matched to a gene: 7. Germline CDR1 and CDR2: SQVTM and ANQGSEA. The CDR3: CSVGLVGPYEQYF. CDR3 sequence (DNA): TGCAGCGTCGGACTAGTGGGCCCCTACGAGCAGTACTTC.

This clonotype has a handful of counts. This chain joins TRBV3-1 and TRBJ1-1, with D perhaps matching TRBD1 (5 bases). V dropped 1 base and J dropped 4 bases, with 16 bases sitting between them. Germline CDR1 is LGHDT and CDR2 is YNNKEL (reference sequence). This CDR3 is built from 16 residues. The CDR3 sequence: CASSQAAGLMGTEAFF. CDR3 nucleotides: TGTGCCAGCAGCCAAGCGGCGGGGCTAATGGGCACTGAAGCTTTCTTT.

This clonotype was observed a handful of times. This chain links TRBV7-3 with TRBJ1-1, with 10 bases that match TRBD1. CDR3 length: 14 residues. In germline, CDR1 is SGHTA, CDR2 FQGTGA. J gave up 5 bases and V 3 bases, and 3 bases lay outside the gene matches. The CDR3 is CASSFSDRGTEAFF. The CDR3 bases are TGTGCCAGCAGCTTCTCGGACAGGGGGACTGAAGCTTTCTTT.

This clonotype has just a few counts. The rearrangement joins TRBV4-3 to TRBJ2-2, with D maybe TRBD2 (6 bases). Germline V gives CDR1 LGHNA, CDR2 YSLEER. This CDR3 has 17 residues. V lost 0 bases and J lost 1, with 12 bases in between. The CDR3, as DNA: TGCGCCAGCAGCCAAGATCGGGATAGCGGGAACACCGGGGAGCTGTTTTTT. Translation: CASSQDRDSGNTGELFF.

The chain joins TRBV5-6 to TRBJ1-2; 7 bases map to TRBD1. Germline loops: CDR1 SGHDT, CDR2 YYEEEE. The CDR3 consists of 14 residues. V was clipped by 2 bases and J by 10 bases; unmatched bases: 11. The CDR3 DNA is TGTGCCAGCAGCTTACCGGGACAGAGATTTATCTACACCTTC. Translation gives CASSLPGQRFIYTF.

This clonotype occurred once. V is TRBV10-2 and J is TRBJ1-2; weak D call: TRBD1 (5 bases). Deletions cut 6 bases from V and 3 bases from J, with 17 bases between. Germline V gives CDR1 WSHSY, CDR2 SAAADI. The CDR3 runs 15 residues. CDR3 bases: TGCGCCAGCAGCTCCGGCCTGGGGGGGGACTATGGCTACACCTTC. This translates into CASSSGLGGDYGYTF.

This rearrangement joins TRBV6-2 or TRBV6-3 to TRBJ2-7; 9 bases fit TRBD1. Looked up from germline, CDR1 is MNHEY and CDR2 is SVGEGT. J gave up 2 bases and V 2 bases, and 4 bases lay outside the gene matches. CDR3 length: 15 amino acids. CDR3 residues: CASSYVGQGAYEQYF. The DNA of the CDR3 is TGTGCCAGCAGTTACGTGGGACAGGGCGCCTACGAGCAGTACTTC.

This clonotype was counted many times. The rearrangement joins TRBV5-1 to TRBJ1-6, with 10 bases that match TRBD1. Germline V gene lookup returns CDR1 SGHRS and CDR2 YFSETQ. The J segment lost 10 bases and the V segment lost 1 base, leaving 5 bases of the junction unmatched. The CDR3 is 15 amino acids. The CDR3 loop is CASSLRTGGLSPLHF. For the CDR3, the DNA is TGCGCCAGCAGCTTGCGGACAGGGGGATTGTCACCCCTCCACTTT.

CDR3 DNA sequence: TGTGCCAGCAGCCCTTGGCCGGGGCGGAACGAGCAGTACTTC. Its protein is CASSPWPGRNEQYF. The chain recombines TRBV11-3 with TRBJ2-7, with D tentatively TRBD1 or TRBD2 (5 bases each). V dropped 5 bases and J dropped 5 bases, with 16 bases sitting between them. The CDR3 spans 14 residues. From germline, CDR1 is SGHNT and CDR2 YENEEA. The complete variable domain, with remaining parts taken from reference TRBV11-3 and TRBJ2-7, reads EAGVVQSPRYKIIEKKQPVAFWCNPISGHNTLYWYLQNLGQGPELLIRYENEEAVDDSQLPKDRFSAERLKGVDSTLKIQPAELGDSAVYLCASSPWPGRNEQYFGPGTRLTVT.

This clonotype was picked up a small number of times. V usage is TRBV21-1 and J usage is TRBJ2-7; the table's D call of TRBD1 was not tested on the DNA. TRBV21-1 is termed a pseudogene. This CDR3 region has 17 residues. CDR3 sequence: CASSKRTIGQGKTEQYF. The CDR3 bases are TGTGCCAGCAGCAAACGGACAATTGGACAGGGTAAAACCGAGCAGTACTTC.